The sequence of this T cell receptor (beta chain) was determined in a study of blood T cell repertoires in COVID-19. For the study at large: Italy, Spain and the United States were the sources of the convalescent and acute COVID-19 samples.

The data were produced by immunoSEQ multiplex PCR, yet TCRdb's version contains in-frame clones alone and is incomplete. The sample yields 80,000 to 100,000 clones, 75% to 90% seen once. Deletions cut 6 bases from V and 3 bases from J, with 18 bases between. Germline V gene data show CDR1 as MNHEY and CDR2 as SMNVEV (reference sequence). This CDR3 region has 15 residues. This rearrangement joins TRBV27 to TRBJ2-7, with D possibly matching TRBD1 (6 bases). This clonotype originated in a woman aged 45-65 years with active or convalescent COVID-19. The specimen was peripheral blood. CDR3 amino acids: CASSYRDRAIYEQYF. The CDR3 DNA sequence: TGTGCCAGCAGCTACAGGGACCGGGCCATCTACGAGCAGTACTTC.